Presented here are 19 T cell receptor beta chains from one specimen sequenced in a study of cytomegalovirus exposure and HLA in healthy donors. This PCR relied on a set of 60 Vbeta primers and 13 Jbeta primers. The repertoire was sequenced with immunoSEQ multiplex PCR; TCRdb's copy has only in-frame clones and lacks some. The sample records about 170,000 clones, 77% being singletons. Sequencing was done on a sample of PBMCs. Receptors were obtained from a woman under 40 in good health and CMV-seropositive.

The genes are TRBV9 and TRBJ1-1; perhaps TRBD1 as D (6 bases). The V and J ends lost 3 bases and 0 bases respectively, with 12 bases between them. CDR3 length equals 15 residues. Germline assignment: CDR1 SGDLS and CDR2 YYNGEE. CDR3 nucleotides: TGTGCCAGCAGCGCCGTGGGACAACTGAACACTGAAGCTTTCTTT. Amino acid sequence: CASSAVGQLNTEAFF.

The chain uses TRBV9 and TRBJ2-1; TRBD2 aligns across 9 bases. The CDR3 extends over 15 amino acids. CDR1 is SGDLS and CDR2 is YYNGEE in the germline V gene. The J segment lost 5 bases and the V segment lost 1 base, leaving 4 bases of the junction unmatched. CDR3 coding DNA: TGTGCCAGCAGCGTACTGTCTAGCGGGAACAATGAGCAGTTCTTC. It encodes CASSVLSSGNNEQFF.

This rearrangement joins TRBV14 to TRBJ1-1; 8 positions match TRBD1. V trimming: 1 base; J trimming: 4 bases; junction bases outside the gene matches: 5. The germline V gene encodes CDR1 SGHDN and CDR2 FVKESK. This CDR3 has 15 amino acids. The CDR3 nucleotides read TGTGCCAGCAGCCAAGCAGGGGGCAGGGGCACTGAAGCTTTCTTT. Amino acids: CASSQAGGRGTEAFF.

This clone was found a few times. The chain employs TRBV10-1 and TRBJ1-2; 9 nucleotides match TRBD1. J lost 5 bases, V lost 2 bases, and 0 bases had no gene match. The CDR3 runs 13 residues. The germline gives CDR1 WNHNN, CDR2 SYGVQD (reference sequence). The CDR3 loop is CASSEGTGYGYTF. CDR3 DNA sequence: TGCGCCAGCAGTGAGGGGACAGGGTATGGCTACACCTTC.

The chain has TRBV5-1 and TRBJ2-1, with D possibly matching TRBD1 (5 bases). Between the trimmed V and J ends, which lost 2 bases and 4 bases, there was a span of 22 bases. Germline CDR1 is SGHRS and CDR2 is YFSETQ. This CDR3 region has 18 residues. CDR3 DNA sequence: TGCGCCAGCAGCTTTGGACATGCGGTACCCGACCGGTACAATGAGCAGTTCTTC. Protein sequence: CASSFGHAVPDRYNEQFF.

The chain carries TRBV6-5 and TRBJ1-4; TRBD1 agrees at 8 bases. From germline, CDR1 is MNHEY and CDR2 SVGAGI. CDR3 length: 15 residues. The J segment lost 5 bases and the V segment lost 6 bases, leaving 8 bases of the junction unmatched. The CDR3 nucleotides read TGTGCCAGCAGCCCCACGGGACAGGCGAATGAAAAACTGTTTTTT. Translating gives CASSPTGQANEKLFF.

The chain joins TRBV15 to TRBJ2-5, with D tentatively TRBD1 (5 bases). Germline CDR1 reads LNHNV; CDR2 reads YYDKDF (reference sequence). The CDR3 is 14 amino acids. Between the trimmed V and J ends, which lost 1 base and 5 bases, there was a span of 11 bases. Written as DNA, the CDR3 is TGTGCCACCAGCAGAGTAGGCAGGGTCGAGACCCAGTACTTC. Protein: CATSRVGRVETQYF.

This chain connects TRBV30 to TRBJ1-2; 9 bases are shared with TRBD1. V trimming: 4 bases; J trimming: 6 bases; junction bases outside the gene matches: 9. CDR1 is GTSNPN, CDR2 SVGIG, per germline (reference sequence). This CDR3 has 14 residues. CDR3 bases: TGTGCCTGGATTTCGGGACAGGGTTTGGATGGCTACACCTTC. This codes for CAWISGQGLDGYTF.

The V and J genes are TRBV5-1 and TRBJ2-3, with 12 nucleotides matching TRBD2. J lost 5 bases, V lost 0 bases, and 4 bases had no gene match. The CDR3 extends over 16 amino acids. Germline V gene sequence: CDR1 SGHRS, CDR2 YFSETQ. CDR3 protein: CASSLGLAGDIDTQYF. As DNA, the CDR3 is TGCGCCAGCAGCTTGGGACTAGCGGGAGATATAGATACGCAGTATTTT. The variable domain in full, with the rest retrieved from reference TRBV5-1 and TRBJ2-3, is KAGVTQTPRYLIKTRGQQVTLSCSPISGHRSVSWYQQTPGQGLQFLFEYFSETQRNKGNFPGRFSGRQFSNSRSEMNVSTLELGDSALYLCASSLGLAGDIDTQYFGPGTRLTVL.

Only one count was recorded for this clone. V usage is TRBV18 and J usage is TRBJ1-5, with 7 bases that match TRBD1. This CDR3 comprises 16 residues. The V gene's germline CDR1 is KGHSH and CDR2 LQKENI. Germline trimming cut 3 bases from V and 7 bases from J; bases unmatched to any gene: 12. CDR3 residues: CASSPTGQVPGQPQHF. DNA of the CDR3: TGTGCCAGCTCACCTACAGGACAGGTACCCGGACAGCCCCAGCATTTT. Full variable domain (remainder filled in from reference TRBV18 and TRBJ1-5): NAGVMQNPRHLVRRRGQEARLRCSPMKGHSHVYWYRQLPEEGLKFMVYLQKENIIDESGMPKERFSAEFPKEGPSILRIQQVVRGDSAAYFCASSPTGQVPGQPQHFGDGTRLSIL.

This chain joins TRBV13 and TRBJ2-5; D perhaps matches TRBD2 (7 bases). CDR3 length: 15 residues. Deletions cut 4 bases from V and 5 bases from J, with 17 bases between. CDR1 and CDR2 (germline): PRHDT, FYEKMQ (reference sequence). Written as DNA, the CDR3 is TGTGCCAGCAGCTCCTCTAGGAGGGGGGGGGAGACCCAGTACTTC. Residues: CASSSSRRGGETQYF.

This clone was recorded once. J is TRBJ2-3 and V is TRBV11-1, with 8 bases matching TRBD1. The J segment lost 4 bases and the V segment lost 3 bases, leaving 9 bases of the junction unmatched. The CDR3 extends over 16 amino acids. The germline V gene has CDR1 SGHAT and CDR2 FQDESV (reference sequence). Here the CDR3 DNA reads TGTGCCAGCAGCTTTAGCCAGGGGGCTATCGCAGATACGCAGTATTTT. It codes for CASSFSQGAIADTQYF.

The rearrangement links TRBV29-1 to TRBJ2-3; D is unclear. CDR1 and CDR2 from the germline V gene are SQVTM and ANQGSEA. The length of the CDR3 is 13 residues. V dropped 0 bases and J dropped 1 base, with 5 bases sitting between them. The CDR3: CSVEEQGTDTQYF. The DNA for the CDR3 is TGCAGCGTTGAAGAGCAGGGCACAGATACGCAGTATTTT.

The sample holds a few counts of this clone. This chain links TRBV4-1 with TRBJ1-5; D is possibly TRBD1 (6 bases). The CDR3 is 13 residues long. From germline, CDR1 is MGHRA and CDR2 YSYEKL. Trimming left V 3 bases short and J 5 bases short, with 8 bases between. Written as DNA, the CDR3 is TGCGCCAGCAGCCAGGGACATGATCAGCCCCAGCATTTT. It translates to CASSQGHDQPQHF.

This clone was recorded only once. The V and J genes are TRBV16 and TRBJ1-5; 7 bases are a match to TRBD1. There are 14 residues in the CDR3. Germline assignment: CDR1 KGHSY and CDR2 FQNENV. V was pared by 0 bases and J by 7 bases, with 3 bases of the junction left unmatched. In DNA, the CDR3 is TGTGCCAGCAGCCAATCGTCAGGGGGGCAGCCCCAGCATTTT. Encoded protein: CASSQSSGGQPQHF. Full variable domain (missing parts from reference TRBV16 and TRBJ1-5): GEEVAQTPKHLVRGEGQKAKLYCAPIKGHSYVFWYQQVLKNEFKFLISFQNENVFDETGMPKERFSAKCLPNSPCSLEIQATKLEDSAVYFCASSQSSGGQPQHFGDGTRLSIL.

The J gene is TRBJ2-1, the V gene TRBV7-9; a possible D gene is TRBD2 (5 bases). Germline loops: CDR1 SEHNR, CDR2 FQNEAQ (reference sequence). This CDR3 has 12 amino acids. The V gene lost 5 bases and the J gene lost 6 bases, with 8 bases spanning the gap. The CDR3 is CASSPGGNEQFF. For the CDR3, the DNA is TGTGCCAGCAGCCCCGGAGGCAATGAGCAGTTCTTC.

The rearrangement links TRBV10-3 to TRBJ2-7; 11 nucleotides line up with TRBD2. CDR1 and CDR2 from the germline V gene are ENHRY and SYGVKD. The CDR3 sequence is 15 residues long. Unmatched junction bases numbered 5, after V lost 6 bases and J lost 1 base. The CDR3 DNA sequence: TGTGCCATCAGCTTCGGGACTAGCGGATCCTACGAGCAGTACTTC. It translates to CAISFGTSGSYEQYF.

The gene calls are TRBV5-1 and TRBJ1-6, with 7 bases matching TRBD1. Germline V gene sequence: CDR1 SGHRS, CDR2 YFSETQ. V shed 3 bases and J 7 bases; nucleotides not matched to a gene: 10. There are 16 residues in the CDR3. CDR3 in DNA: TGCGCCAGCAGCTCTGCAGGGGGTATTGAGAATTCACCCCTCCACTTT. Residues: CASSSAGGIENSPLHF.

The genes are TRBV29-1 and TRBJ2-7, with a tentative D call TRBD1 (6 bases). The CDR3 runs 10 residues. The germline V and J ends were trimmed by 8 bases and 5 bases, with 10 bases remaining between them. Germline lookup yields CDR1 SQVTM and CDR2 ANQGSEA. CDR3 amino acids: CSPRGNEQYF. In DNA form, the CDR3 reads TGCAGCCCCAGGGGTAACGAGCAGTACTTC.